This TCR beta chain was retrieved from a study of blood T cell repertoires in COVID-19. Study background: The origin of the acute and convalescent COVID-19 samples was the United States, Italy and Spain.

Participants came from 24 US areas, aged about 18 to 100 years. Participants had their cohort set by participant-reported clinical history. This clone was recorded once. V lost 8 bases and J lost 4; bases outside the gene matches: 8. The germline V gene has CDR1 MGHDK and CDR2 SYGVNS. This CDR3 has 14 residues. Per the original data handling: Amplified reference gene primers provided the basis for estimating nucleated cell counts. Measured with immunoSEQ multiplex PCR; TCRdb has only the in-frame clones, and not every one. V and J calls and clone size come straight from that table; D and trimming were deduced from the DNA. The repertoire holds some 230,000 clones, with approximately 90% as singletons.

The chain links TRBV25-1 to TRBJ1-1; 9 nucleotides align to TRBD1. The clonotype originates from a woman between 18 and 30 years old in a cohort exposed to, infected with or recovered from COVID-19 (not recorded which). The sequencing input was PBMCs or T cells enriched from blood (not recorded which). The CDR3 region is CASGGQGSSTEAFF. CDR3 nucleotide sequence: TGTGCCAGCGGAGGACAGGGGTCATCCACTGAAGCTTTCTTT.